The 14 T cell receptor beta chains in this list originate from one sample, sequenced in a study of cytomegalovirus exposure and HLA in healthy donors. The PCR employed 60 Vbeta primers together with 13 Jbeta primers. Clones were read by immunoSEQ multiplex PCR, and TCRdb kept only the in-frame ones, dropping some. The sample's table shows around 76,000 clones. The sample was PBMCs. All receptors come from a boy aged 5-17 years in good health and CMV-seronegative.

The CDR3 reads CASSVGSGSSSYEQYF. The CDR3 nucleotides read TGTGCCAGCAGCGTTGGGAGCGGGTCTTCCTCCTACGAGCAGTACTTC. This chain uses TRBV9 with TRBJ2-7; D perhaps matches TRBD2 (6 bases). Germline V gene lookup returns CDR1 SGDLS and CDR2 YYNGEE. This CDR3 is 16 amino acids long. V was pared by 2 bases and J by 0 bases, with 15 bases between. The variable domain in full, with the rest retrieved from reference TRBV9 and TRBJ2-7, is DSGVTQTPKHLITATGQRVTLRCSPRSGDLSVYWYQQSLDQGLQFLIQYYNGEERAKGNILERFSAQQFPDLHSELNLSSLELGDSALYFCASSVGSGSSSYEQYFGPGTRLTVT.

The V gene is TRBV5-6, the J gene TRBJ2-1, with TRBD2 matching 7 bases. V was pared by 2 bases and J by 15 bases, with 5 bases of the junction left unmatched. The germline gives CDR1 SGHDT, CDR2 YYEEEE. The CDR3 loop spans 11 amino acids. CDR3 protein: CASSFERGLFF. The CDR3 nucleotides are TGTGCCAGCAGCTTCGAGCGGGGACTGTTCTTC.

V and J are TRBV9 and TRBJ2-3; 10 nucleotides align to TRBD2. The germline gives CDR1 SGDLS, CDR2 YYNGEE. This CDR3 region has 16 residues. V was pared by 0 bases and J by 0 bases, with 1 base of the junction left unmatched. The CDR3 is CASSVALAGSTDTQYF. The CDR3 DNA follows: TGTGCCAGCAGCGTAGCACTAGCGGGGAGCACAGATACGCAGTATTTT.

Here the CDR3 reads CASSLGLSSYEQYF. The CDR3 coding sequence is TGTGCCAGCAGCTTAGGGCTCAGCTCCTACGAGCAGTACTTC. The chain links TRBV7-6 to TRBJ2-7; no firm D call. The CDR3 loop spans 14 amino acids. The V end was cut by 1 base, the J end by 0 bases, with 7 bases between. In germline, CDR1 is SGHVS, CDR2 FNYEAQ.

The chain carries TRBV5-1 and TRBJ2-7; 8 bases fit TRBD1. CDR1 and CDR2 (germline): SGHRS, YFSETQ. V shed 4 bases and J 4 bases; nucleotides not matched to a gene: 4. The CDR3 runs 13 residues. This CDR3 is CASSQRTGYEQYF. The CDR3 coding sequence is TGCGCCAGCAGCCAAAGGACAGGGTACGAGCAGTACTTC.

The V and J genes are TRBV19 and TRBJ1-2; 8 nucleotides line up with TRBD1. CDR1 and CDR2 (germline): LNHDA, SQIVND (reference sequence). CDR3 size: 14 residues. V was pared by 7 bases and J by 3 bases, with 7 bases of the junction left unmatched. The chain's CDR3 is CASTPDRADYGYTF. The CDR3 DNA reads TGTGCCAGTACCCCGGACAGGGCAGACTATGGCTACACCTTC.

CDR3 DNA sequence: TGTGCCAGCAGTTACGACAGGGTACGCCTTGAAGCTTTCTTT. Its protein is CASSYDRVRLEAFF. The chain employs TRBV6-5 and TRBJ1-1; 7 bases are shared with TRBD1. This CDR3 spans 14 amino acids. Germline CDR1 is MNHEY and CDR2 is SVGAGI. Germline trimming cut 2 bases from V and 7 bases from J; bases unmatched to any gene: 7.

This rearrangement joins TRBV5-4 to TRBJ1-1, with 7 bases that match TRBD1. Germline V lookup: CDR1 SGHNT, CDR2 YYREEE (reference sequence). The CDR3 totals 14 residues. After removal of 3 bases from V and 1 base from J, the junction contained 3 bases not matched to a gene. CDR3 protein: CASSSGQRNTEAFF. Here the CDR3 DNA reads TGTGCCAGCAGCTCGGGACAGAGGAACACTGAAGCTTTCTTT.

The rearrangement joins TRBV7-8 to TRBJ1-2; 7 bases map to TRBD1. Trimming removed 2 bases from V and 0 bases from J; junction bases left unmatched: 9. The CDR3 sequence is 17 residues long. Germline CDR1 SGHVS, CDR2 FQNEAQ. The CDR3 nucleotides read TGTGCCAGCAGCTTATTCCTGGGGACAGATCCTAACTATGGCTACACCTTC. This gives the protein CASSLFLGTDPNYGYTF. Variable domain in full (rest from reference TRBV7-8 and TRBJ1-2): GAGVSQSPRYKVAKRGQDVALRCDPISGHVSLFWYQQALGQGPEFLTYFQNEAQLDKSGLPSDRFFAERPEGSVSTLKIQRTQQEDSAVYLCASSLFLGTDPNYGYTFGSGTRLTVV.

The CDR3 DNA follows: TGTGCCAGCAGTATAACCTACGAGCAGTACTTC. Translating gives CASSITYEQYF. The V and J genes are TRBV2 and TRBJ2-7; D is undetermined. This CDR3 has 11 amino acids. V lost 5 bases to trimming and J lost 2 bases, with 4 bases between them. In germline, CDR1 is SNHLY, CDR2 FYNNEI.

The chain links TRBV7-2 to TRBJ2-1, with 7 bases aligning to TRBD1. Germline V gives CDR1 SGHTA, CDR2 FQGNSA. V was pared by 5 bases and J by 5 bases, with 3 bases of the junction left unmatched. CDR3 size: 13 residues. CDR3 DNA sequence: TGTGCCAGCAGCGCCGACAGGGACAATGAGCAGTTCTTC. Its translation: CASSADRDNEQFF.

This chain uses TRBV5-6 with TRBJ2-2; D is possibly TRBD2 (7 bases). The germline CDR1 and CDR2 sequences are SGHDT and YYEEEE. Trimming pared 2 bases from V and 6 bases from J, leaving 11 bases between. The CDR3 is 14 residues long. CDR3 in amino acids: CASSLYGGPGELFF. The DNA for the CDR3 is TGTGCCAGCAGCTTATACGGGGGGCCCGGGGAGCTGTTTTTT. The whole variable domain, remainder taken from reference TRBV5-6 and TRBJ2-2, is DAGVTQSPTHLIKTRGQQVTLRCSPKSGHDTVSWYQQALGQGPQFIFQYYEEEERQRGNFPDRFSGHQFPNYSSELNVNALLLGDSALYLCASSLYGGPGELFFGEGSRLTVL.

This chain links TRBV2 with TRBJ1-2; TRBD1 might be the D (6 bases). CDR3 length equals 12 residues. CDR1 SNHLY and CDR2 FYNNEI come from the germline V gene. Trimming stripped 11 bases from V and 8 bases from J, with 18 bases between. This CDR3 is CAGSGGASGYTF. CDR3 coding DNA: TGTGCCGGGAGCGGGGGGGCGTCCGGCTACACCTTC. Full variable domain (rest looked up from reference TRBV2 and TRBJ1-2): EPEVTQTPSHQVTQMGQEVILRCVPISNHLYFYWYRQILGQKVEFLVSFYNNEISEKSEIFDDQFSVERPDGSNFTLKIRSTKLEDSAMYFCAGSGGASGYTFGSGTRLTVV.

The chain has TRBV15 and TRBJ1-2, with D tentatively TRBD1 (5 bases). The CDR3 consists of 14 residues. Germline CDR1 and CDR2: LNHNV and YYDKDF (reference sequence). Trimming took 2 bases from V and 6 from J, leaving 13 bases between them. CDR3 amino acids: CATSRQGLKDGYTF. CDR3 sequence (DNA): TGTGCCACCAGCAGACAGGGCCTCAAAGATGGCTACACCTTC.